This entry features one TCR beta chain sequence. Its target is not known. The data belong to a study of molecular identifiers for immune sequencing clone quantification. Source material for naive CD8 libraries was roughly 20,000 to 1,000,000 sorted cells, with 10%, 30% or 50% RNA. The germline CDR1 and CDR2 sequences are DFQATT and SNEGSKA (reference sequence). This CDR3 has 12 amino acids. V lost 6 bases to trimming and J lost 11 bases, with 19 bases between them. Study results and caveats: A single cell's spiked Jurkat TCR RNA was reportedly detectable among 900,000 to 1,000,000 naive cells.

In TCRdb, the PCR reads were re-called with MiXCR into one record per CDR3 protein. The top ten clones hold about 0.71% of a sample with around 300,000 distinct CDR3 sequences, over 20% of them seen once. The sequence was collected from a human donor in good health. Some libraries in this study had Jurkat cell RNA spiked in. This chain uses TRBV20-1 with TRBJ1-1, with TRBD1 as a possible D gene (6 bases). The sequenced material came from naive CD8+ T cells from blood, with Jurkat cell RNA spiked in. Indicated subset: FACS-sorted CD8+CD4-CCR7+CD45RA+ naive T cells. The CDR3 sequence is CSADTGLEIAFF. In DNA, the CDR3 is TGCAGTGCCGACACAGGGTTAGAAATTGCTTTCTTT.